This TCR beta chain was documented in a study of cytomegalovirus exposure and HLA in healthy donors. A multiplex PCR was run with 60 Vbeta primers and 13 Jbeta primers. Original data processing: Approximately 83 million unique TCR beta chains, 9 million to 11 million shared, were counted in a later analysis. Method: immunoSEQ multiplex PCR; TCRdb's copy keeps in-frame clones and lacks some. That table furnishes V, J and clone size, whereas the DNA furnished D and trimming. The table records about 78,000 clones, about three quarters of them present only once. To note about this clone: Its specificity is not known.

The V segment lost 5 bases and the J segment 4 bases; nucleotides outside the gene matches: 11. CDR1 is SGHVS, CDR2 FNYEAQ, per germline. The CDR3 sequence is 16 residues long. Findings and limits, study-wide: Across donors, presence/absence analyses took sequencing depth to be roughly uniform. Most of the TCR beta V segments (in an earlier analysis) were productive either about 87% or about 30% of the time.

This sequence originates from a middle-aged woman in good health and CMV-seropositive. This chain connects TRBV7-6 to TRBJ2-5; TRBD1 aligns across 9 bases. Sequenced material: PBMCs. The CDR3 here is CASSLRTGEEGETQYF. CDR3 in DNA: TGTGCCAGCAGCCTAAGGACAGGGGAAGAAGGAGAGACCCAGTACTTC.